This passage covers 20 T cell receptor beta chains from one sample sequenced in a study of blood T cell repertoires in COVID-19. TCRdb keeps only in-frame clones here, not all; method: immunoSEQ multiplex PCR. The top ten clones hold about 7% of a sample with fewer than 70,000 clones, 70% to 90% of them seen once. Sequenced sample: peripheral blood. The source is a man in his fifties or sixties with active or convalescent COVID-19.

The CDR3: CASSPDRTSGRGPNEQYF. In nucleotides, the CDR3 is TGTGCCAGCAGTCCCGACCGGACTAGCGGGAGAGGTCCCAACGAGCAGTACTTC. The genes are TRBV27 and TRBJ2-7; 13 nucleotides align to TRBD2. J was trimmed by 5 bases and V by 5 bases; bases with no gene match: 15. The CDR3 spans 18 residues. In germline, CDR1 is MNHEY, CDR2 SMNVEV (reference sequence).

V and J are TRBV5-4 and TRBJ2-2, with 8 bases lining up with TRBD2. Trimming took 4 bases from V and 6 from J; bases not matched to a gene: 8. Germline values: CDR1 SGHNT, CDR2 YYREEE (reference sequence). The CDR3 covers 15 residues. CDR3 nucleotides: TGTGCCAGCAGCACCCGCACTAGCGGTCCCGGGGAGCTGTTTTTT. Its protein is CASSTRTSGPGELFF.

The rearrangement joins TRBV6-2 or TRBV6-3 to TRBJ2-2; D is possibly TRBD2 (6 bases). CDR1 MNHEY and CDR2 SVGEGT come from the germline V gene. Deletions cut 6 bases from V and 1 base from J, with 18 bases between. This CDR3 comprises 17 residues. CDR3 loop: CASRYPGTPMNTGELFF. The CDR3 DNA sequence: TGTGCCAGCAGATACCCCGGGACTCCAATGAACACCGGGGAGCTGTTTTTT.

The chain uses TRBV19 and TRBJ2-7, with TRBD1 as a possible D gene (5 bases). V was shortened by 0 bases and J by 5 bases, with 11 bases between the two germline ends. Germline V gene lookup returns CDR1 LNHDA and CDR2 SQIVND (reference sequence). The CDR3 sequence is 14 residues long. This CDR3 is CASSIDRAFHEQYF. DNA for the CDR3: TGTGCCAGTAGTATAGACAGGGCTTTCCACGAGCAGTACTTC.

This clone came up a few times. The V and J genes are TRBV5-1 and TRBJ2-7; D call uncertain. This CDR3 region has 15 residues. Germline V gives CDR1 SGHRS, CDR2 YFSETQ. Trimming took 4 bases from V and 0 from J, leaving 14 bases between them. CDR3 in amino acids: CASSPLDTNSYEQYF. CDR3 DNA: TGCGCCAGCAGCCCCCTCGACACGAACTCCTACGAGCAGTACTTC. Filled out from reference TRBV5-1 and TRBJ2-7, the complete variable domain reads KAGVTQTPRYLIKTRGQQVTLSCSPISGHRSVSWYQQTPGQGLQFLFEYFSETQRNKGNFPGRFSGRQFSNSRSEMNVSTLELGDSALYLCASSPLDTNSYEQYFGPGTRLTVT.

The chain combines TRBV11-2 with TRBJ1-2; D is perhaps TRBD1 (5 bases). Between the trimmed V and J ends, which lost 5 bases and 6 bases, there was a span of 13 bases. Germline lookup yields CDR1 SGHAT and CDR2 FQNNGV. This CDR3 is built from 13 residues. The CDR3 reads CASSLGGTDGYTF. The DNA for the CDR3 is TGTGCCAGCAGCCTCGGCGGGACTGATGGCTACACCTTC. Supplemented by reference TRBV11-2 and TRBJ1-2, the full variable domain reads EAGVAQSPRYKIIEKRQSVAFWCNPISGHATLYWYQQILGQGPKLLIQFQNNGVVDDSQLPKDRFSAERLKGVDSTLKIQPAKLEDSAVYLCASSLGGTDGYTFGSGTRLTVV.

The genes are TRBV11-2 and TRBJ2-7, with 10 bases matching TRBD1. CDR3 length: 15 amino acids. Trimming cost V 5 bases and J 4 bases; bases outside gene matches: 8. Germline values: CDR1 SGHAT, CDR2 FQNNGV. CDR3 residues: CASSPPGTGVYEQYF. The CDR3 nucleotides are TGTGCCAGCAGCCCCCCCGGGACAGGGGTTTACGAGCAGTACTTC.

The CDR3 here is CASSTTGTPGNTIYF. The CDR3 nucleotides read TGTGCCAGCAGCACGACCGGGACACCTGGAAACACCATATATTTT. The rearrangement links TRBV9 to TRBJ1-3, with TRBD1 as a possible D gene (6 bases). Germline V CDR1 and CDR2: SGDLS, YYNGEE. This CDR3 is built from 15 residues. V lost 4 bases, J lost 2 bases, and 13 bases lay in between.

The rearrangement joins TRBV3-1 (or the pseudogene TRBV3-2) to TRBJ2-1, with 7 bases fitting TRBD1. Looked up from germline, CDR1 is LGHDT and CDR2 is YNNKEL (reference sequence). V lost 0 bases to trimming and J lost 6 bases; unmatched junction nucleotides: 11. CDR3 length: 17 amino acids. For the CDR3, the DNA is TGTGCCAGCAGCCAAGATCCAGACAGGGTAATAGGCAATGAGCAGTTCTTC. Translated, it gives CASSQDPDRVIGNEQFF.

This clone appeared a single time. This chain joins TRBV7-2 and TRBJ2-7, with 8 bases that match TRBD1. Germline CDR1 SGHTA, CDR2 FQGNSA. V shed 1 base, J shed 3 bases, and the junction held 8 bases outside the gene matches. This CDR3 is built from 16 residues. For the CDR3, the DNA is TGTGCCAGCAGCTTAGTAGGTCAAACAGGGGGCTACGAGCAGTACTTC. Translated, it gives CASSLVGQTGGYEQYF.

The J gene is TRBJ1-2, the V gene TRBV14; 7 nucleotides align to TRBD1. With V trimmed by 4 bases and J by 5 bases, 1 base remained unmatched. This CDR3 has 12 residues. CDR1 and CDR2 from the germline V gene are SGHDN and FVKESK. As DNA, the CDR3 is TGTGCCAGCAGCCGACAGGGATATGGCTACACCTTC. Protein: CASSRQGYGYTF.

The count of this clone is one. This sequence joins TRBV27 and TRBJ1-4; 7 bases match TRBD1. The CDR3 covers 16 residues. Germline CDR1 is MNHEY and CDR2 is SMNVEV (reference sequence). Trimming removed 5 bases from V and 4 bases from J; junction bases left unmatched: 10. The CDR3 region is CASSATTGTVNEKLFF. For the CDR3, the DNA is TGTGCCAGCAGTGCCACTACCGGGACAGTTAATGAAAAACTGTTTTTT.

The rearrangement uses TRBV18 and TRBJ2-7; 7 bases align to TRBD1. This CDR3 spans 13 amino acids. The ends lost 6 bases at V and 5 bases at J; junction bases unmatched: 7. CDR1 KGHSH and CDR2 LQKENI come from the germline V gene. The CDR3 region is CASSLDRDHEQYF. The CDR3 DNA reads as TGTGCCAGCTCGCTAGACAGGGATCACGAGCAGTACTTC.

The DNA of the CDR3 is TGCAGCGTTGAATTTCCGGGATCTAGCACAGATACGCAGTATTTT. Translated, it gives CSVEFPGSSTDTQYF. This rearrangement joins TRBV29-1 to TRBJ2-3; D is possibly TRBD2 (5 bases). From germline, CDR1 is SQVTM and CDR2 ANQGSEA. There are 15 residues in the CDR3. The V end was cut by 2 bases, the J end by 0 bases, with 12 bases between.

This clone was seen just once. The chain recombines TRBV4-3 with TRBJ1-3, with D unclear. V lost 0 bases and J lost 0, with 9 bases in between. CDR3 length: 16 residues. Germline lookup yields CDR1 LGHNA and CDR2 YSLEER. CDR3 loop: CASSQDSKSSGNTIYF. The CDR3 bases are TGCGCCAGCAGCCAAGATAGTAAGAGCTCTGGAAACACCATATATTTT.

This chain connects TRBV14 to TRBJ1-2; the D gene is possibly TRBD1 (5 bases). The CDR3 has 17 residues. V was pared by 0 bases and J by 3 bases, with 17 bases between. Germline loops: CDR1 SGHDN, CDR2 FVKESK. The CDR3 spells CASSQDTMSREDYGYTF. The DNA of the CDR3 is TGTGCCAGCAGCCAAGATACTATGAGCAGGGAAGACTATGGCTACACCTTC.

V is TRBV28 and J is TRBJ1-2, with a tentative D call TRBD1 (5 bases). Germline-derived CDR1 and CDR2 are MDHEN and SYDVKM. Trimming took off 4 bases at V and 5 bases at J, with 14 bases between the two ends. This CDR3 is 14 amino acids long. Written as DNA, the CDR3 is TGTGCCAGCAGTTCCGGCAGGGCCGGGTATGGCTACACCTTC. Residues: CASSSGRAGYGYTF.

The chain carries TRBV3-1 (or the pseudogene TRBV3-2) and TRBJ1-2, with TRBD1 as a possible D gene (5 bases). Germline loops: CDR1 LGHDT, CDR2 YNNKEL (reference sequence). V lost 1 base, J lost 4 bases, and 10 bases lay in between. The CDR3 loop spans 14 amino acids. CDR3 in amino acids: CASSQGGGGYGYTF. The CDR3 DNA reads TGTGCCAGCAGCCAAGGGGGCGGGGGCTATGGCTACACCTTC.

This chain uses TRBV5-6 with TRBJ2-2; TRBD2 matches at 9 bases. J lost 6 bases, V lost 4 bases, and 7 bases had no gene match. Germline CDR1 reads SGHDT; CDR2 reads YYEEEE. The CDR3 runs to 15 residues. CDR3 protein: CASSKAGTSPGELFF. The CDR3 DNA follows: TGTGCCAGCAGCAAGGCCGGGACTAGCCCCGGGGAGCTGTTTTTT.

The gene calls are TRBV9 and TRBJ1-1, with 9 bases fitting TRBD1. Germline CDR1 reads SGDLS; CDR2 reads YYNGEE. J was trimmed by 4 bases and V by 2 bases; bases with no gene match: 15. This CDR3 region has 18 residues. CDR3 nucleotides: TGTGCCAGCAGCGTCGGGTTGGGTAAAACAGGGGGCACCACTGAAGCTTTCTTT. As protein: CASSVGLGKTGGTTEAFF. Full variable domain (missing parts from reference TRBV9 and TRBJ1-1): DSGVTQTPKHLITATGQRVTLRCSPRSGDLSVYWYQQSLDQGLQFLIQYYNGEERAKGNILERFSAQQFPDLHSELNLSSLELGDSALYFCASSVGLGKTGGTTEAFFGQGTRLTVV.